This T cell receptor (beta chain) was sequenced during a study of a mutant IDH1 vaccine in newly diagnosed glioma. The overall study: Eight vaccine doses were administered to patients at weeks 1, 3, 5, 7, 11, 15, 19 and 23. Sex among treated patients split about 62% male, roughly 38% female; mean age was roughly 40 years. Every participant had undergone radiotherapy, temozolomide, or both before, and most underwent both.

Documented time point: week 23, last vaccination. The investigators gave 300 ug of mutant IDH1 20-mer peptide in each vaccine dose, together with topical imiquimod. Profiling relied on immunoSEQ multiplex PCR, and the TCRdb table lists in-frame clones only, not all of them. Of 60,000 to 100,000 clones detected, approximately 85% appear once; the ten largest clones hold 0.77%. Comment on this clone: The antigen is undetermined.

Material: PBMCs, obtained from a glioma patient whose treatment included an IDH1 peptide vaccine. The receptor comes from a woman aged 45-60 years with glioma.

CDR3 sequence reads: CASSLGTGGAEQYF. The CDR3 region has the DNA TGCGCCAGCAGCCTCGGGACAGGCGGCGCCGAGCAGTACTTC. The gene calls are TRBV5-1 and TRBJ2-5; 8 bases line up with TRBD1. With the DNA end fitting TRBJ2-7 better, the J assignment may be wrong. In germline, CDR1 is SGHRS, CDR2 YFSETQ. CDR3 length: 14 residues.